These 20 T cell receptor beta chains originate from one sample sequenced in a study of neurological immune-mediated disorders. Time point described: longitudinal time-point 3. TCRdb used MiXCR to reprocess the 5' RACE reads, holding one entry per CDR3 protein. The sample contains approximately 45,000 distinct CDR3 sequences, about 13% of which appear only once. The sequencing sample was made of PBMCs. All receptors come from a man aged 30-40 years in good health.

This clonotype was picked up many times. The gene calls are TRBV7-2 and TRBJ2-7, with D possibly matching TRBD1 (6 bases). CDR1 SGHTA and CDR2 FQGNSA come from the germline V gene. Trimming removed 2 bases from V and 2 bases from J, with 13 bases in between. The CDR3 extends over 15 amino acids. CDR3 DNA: TGTGCCAGCAGCTTATACCGGGACACTACCTACGAGCAGTACTTC. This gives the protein CASSLYRDTTYEQYF.

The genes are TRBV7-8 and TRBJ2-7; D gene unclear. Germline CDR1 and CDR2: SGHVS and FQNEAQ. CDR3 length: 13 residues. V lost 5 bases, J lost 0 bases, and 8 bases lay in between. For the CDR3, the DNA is TGTGCCAGCAGCAGAAGGAGCTCCTACGAGCAGTACTTC. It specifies CASSRRSSYEQYF.

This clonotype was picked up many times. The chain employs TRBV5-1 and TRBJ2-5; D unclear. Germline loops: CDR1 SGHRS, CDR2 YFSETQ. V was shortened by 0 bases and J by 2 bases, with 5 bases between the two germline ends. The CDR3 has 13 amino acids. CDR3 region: CASSLGFQETQYF. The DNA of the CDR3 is TGCGCCAGCAGCTTGGGATTTCAAGAGACCCAGTACTTC.

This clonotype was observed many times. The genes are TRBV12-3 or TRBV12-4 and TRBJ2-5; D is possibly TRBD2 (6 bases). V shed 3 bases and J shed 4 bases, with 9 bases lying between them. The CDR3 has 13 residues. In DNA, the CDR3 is TGTGCCAGCAGTTTCGGGGGAGTAGAGACCCAGTACTTC. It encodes CASSFGGVETQYF.

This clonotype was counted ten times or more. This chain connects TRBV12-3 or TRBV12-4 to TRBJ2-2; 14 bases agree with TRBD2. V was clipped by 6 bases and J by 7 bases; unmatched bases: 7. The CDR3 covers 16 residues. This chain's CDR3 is CASSPRTSGGSGELFF. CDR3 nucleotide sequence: TGTGCCAGCAGCCCACGGACTAGCGGGGGGAGCGGGGAGCTGTTTTTT.

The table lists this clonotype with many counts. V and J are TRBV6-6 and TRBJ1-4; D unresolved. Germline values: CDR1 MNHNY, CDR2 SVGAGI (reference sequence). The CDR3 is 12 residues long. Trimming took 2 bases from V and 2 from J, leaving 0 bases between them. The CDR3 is CASSYTNEKLFF. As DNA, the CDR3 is TGTGCCAGCAGTTACACTAATGAAAAACTGTTTTTT.

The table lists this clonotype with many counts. CDR3 DNA sequence: TGTGCCAGCAGCTTAGAAGGTCGCGGGTGGGTCGAGCAGTACTTC. Amino acid sequence: CASSLEGRGWVEQYF. This sequence joins TRBV7-2 and TRBJ2-7; TRBD2 might be the D (5 bases). Trimming shortened V by 1 base and J by 6 bases, and 16 bases separated the two germline ends. This CDR3 spans 15 amino acids. Germline CDR1 is SGHTA and CDR2 is FQGNSA.

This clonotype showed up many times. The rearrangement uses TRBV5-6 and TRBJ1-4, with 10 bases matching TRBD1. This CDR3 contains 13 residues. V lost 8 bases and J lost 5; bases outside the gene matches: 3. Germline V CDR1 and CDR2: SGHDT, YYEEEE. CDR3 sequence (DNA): TGTGCCAGTCCGGGACAGGGGAATGAAAAACTGTTTTTT. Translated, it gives CASPGQGNEKLFF. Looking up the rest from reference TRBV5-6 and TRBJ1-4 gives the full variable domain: DAGVTQSPTHLIKTRGQQVTLRCSPKSGHDTVSWYQQALGQGPQFIFQYYEEEERQRGNFPDRFSGHQFPNYSSELNVNALLLGDSALYLCASPGQGNEKLFFGSGTQLSVL.

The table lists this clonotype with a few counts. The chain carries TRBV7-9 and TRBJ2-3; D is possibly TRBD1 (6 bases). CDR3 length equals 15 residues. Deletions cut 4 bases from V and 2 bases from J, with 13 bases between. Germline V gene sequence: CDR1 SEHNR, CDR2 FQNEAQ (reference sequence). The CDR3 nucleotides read TGTGCCAGCAGCTGGCTAGCAGGGGCCACAGATACGCAGTATTTT. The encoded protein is CASSWLAGATDTQYF.

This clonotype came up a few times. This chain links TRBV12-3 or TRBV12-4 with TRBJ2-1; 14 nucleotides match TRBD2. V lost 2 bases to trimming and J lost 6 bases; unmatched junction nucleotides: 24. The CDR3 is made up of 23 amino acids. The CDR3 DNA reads TGTGCCAGCAGTTTAAGGACACCCCAACCGGGACTAGCGGGAGATTGGAGTCGCAATGAGCAGTTCTTC. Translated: CASSLRTPQPGLAGDWSRNEQFF.

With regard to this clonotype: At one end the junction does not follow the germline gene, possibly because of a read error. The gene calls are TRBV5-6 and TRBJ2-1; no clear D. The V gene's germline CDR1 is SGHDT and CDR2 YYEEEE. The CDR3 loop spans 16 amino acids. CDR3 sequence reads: CASTYTRACGYNEQFF. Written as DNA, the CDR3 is TGTGCAAGCACGTACACTCGGGCTTGCGGATACAATGAGCAGTTCTTC. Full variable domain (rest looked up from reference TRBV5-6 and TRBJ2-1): DAGVTQSPTHLIKTRGQQVTLRCSPKSGHDTVSWYQQALGQGPQFIFQYYEEEERQRGNFPDRFSGHQFPNYSSELNVNALLLGDSALYLCASTYTRACGYNEQFFGPGTRLTVL.

The CDR3 DNA follows: TGTGCCATTTCGCAGGGTACGTGGACTGAAGCTTTCTTT. It yields the protein CAISQGTWTEAFF. J is TRBJ1-1 and V is TRBV12-3 or TRBV12-4; TRBD1 might be the D (5 bases). The CDR3 contains 13 residues. Trimming took off 10 bases at V and 5 bases at J, with 17 bases between the two ends.

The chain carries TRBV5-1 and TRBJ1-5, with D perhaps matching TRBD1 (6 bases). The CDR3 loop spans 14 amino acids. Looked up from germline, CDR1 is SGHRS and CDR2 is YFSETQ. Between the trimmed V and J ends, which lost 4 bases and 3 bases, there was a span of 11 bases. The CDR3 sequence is CASSPTGNNQPQHF. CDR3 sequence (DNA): TGCGCCAGCAGCCCCACAGGGAACAATCAGCCCCAGCATTTT.

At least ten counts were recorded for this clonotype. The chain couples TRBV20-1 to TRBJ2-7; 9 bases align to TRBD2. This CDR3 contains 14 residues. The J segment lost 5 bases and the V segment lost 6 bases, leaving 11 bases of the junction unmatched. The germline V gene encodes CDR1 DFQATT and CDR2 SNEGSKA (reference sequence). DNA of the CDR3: TGCAGTGCCCTGACGCTAGCGGGATATGACGAGCAGTACTTC. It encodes CSALTLAGYDEQYF.

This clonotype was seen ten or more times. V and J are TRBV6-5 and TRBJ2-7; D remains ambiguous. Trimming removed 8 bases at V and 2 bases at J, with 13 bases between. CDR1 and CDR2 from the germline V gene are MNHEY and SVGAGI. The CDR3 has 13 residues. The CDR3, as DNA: TGTGCCAGCTCCGCCCCGGTTCCCTACGAGCAGTACTTC. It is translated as CASSAPVPYEQYF.

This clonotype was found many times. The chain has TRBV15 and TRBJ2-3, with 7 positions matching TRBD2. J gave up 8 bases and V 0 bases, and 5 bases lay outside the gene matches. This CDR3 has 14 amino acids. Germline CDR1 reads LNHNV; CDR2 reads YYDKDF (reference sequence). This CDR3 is CATSREGRGGTQYF. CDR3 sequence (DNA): TGTGCCACCAGCAGAGAGGGACGCGGGGGTACGCAGTATTTT.

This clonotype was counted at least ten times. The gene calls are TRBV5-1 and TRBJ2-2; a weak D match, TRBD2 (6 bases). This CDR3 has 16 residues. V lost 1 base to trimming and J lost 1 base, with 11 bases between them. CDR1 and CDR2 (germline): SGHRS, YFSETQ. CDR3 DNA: TGCGCCAGCAGCTTGAGGCATAGCGGGAACACCGGGGAGCTGTTTTTT. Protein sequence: CASSLRHSGNTGELFF.

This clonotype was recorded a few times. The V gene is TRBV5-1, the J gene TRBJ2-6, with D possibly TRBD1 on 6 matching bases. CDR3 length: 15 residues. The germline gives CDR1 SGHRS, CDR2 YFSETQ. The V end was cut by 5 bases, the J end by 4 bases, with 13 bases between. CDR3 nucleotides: TGCGCCAGCAGACGCACAGGGACCGGGGCCAACGTCCTGACTTTC. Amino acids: CASRRTGTGANVLTF.

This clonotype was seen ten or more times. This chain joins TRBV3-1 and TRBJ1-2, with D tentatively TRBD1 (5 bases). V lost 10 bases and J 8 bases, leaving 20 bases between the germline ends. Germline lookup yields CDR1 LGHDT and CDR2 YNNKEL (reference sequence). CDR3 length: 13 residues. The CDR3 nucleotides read TGTGCCACCGCGACTGAACCTAGGGGAGGCTACACCTTC. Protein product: CATATEPRGGYTF. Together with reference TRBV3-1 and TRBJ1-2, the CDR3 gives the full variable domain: DTAVSQTPKYLVTQMGNDKSIKCEQNLGHDTMYWYKQDSKKFLKIMFSYNNKELIINETVPNRFSPKSPDKAHLNLHINSLELGDSAVYFCATATEPRGGYTFGSGTRLTVV.

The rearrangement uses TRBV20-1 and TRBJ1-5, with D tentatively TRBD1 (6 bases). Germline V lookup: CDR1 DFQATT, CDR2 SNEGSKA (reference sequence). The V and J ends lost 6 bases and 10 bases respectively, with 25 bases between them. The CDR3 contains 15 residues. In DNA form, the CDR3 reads TGCAGTGCCCCGGACAGTGAATATAGCAGTCATCCCCAGCATTTT. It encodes CSAPDSEYSSHPQHF.